This T cell receptor beta chain appears in the sequencing data of a study of OX40 agonist ivuxolimab in advanced cancers. With regard to the full study: Ivuxolimab, which targeted the costimulatory receptor OX40 (CD134), was an agonistic, fully human IgG2 monoclonal antibody. Intravenous ivuxolimab was administered to patients every 2 weeks at six dose levels: 0.01, 0.1, 0.3, 1.5, 3 and 10 mg/kg. Among the approximately 50 dose-escalation patients, approximately 20 had hepatocellular carcinoma, approximately 15 melanoma, 9 renal cell carcinoma and 9 head and neck cancer. In the dose-escalation cohort, nearly 85% of patients were male, and the mean age was 60 years with a range of about 23 to 79. Prior anti-PD-1, anti-PD-L1 or anti-CTLA-4 therapy was permitted, and checkpoint inhibitors had been received by less than 45% of dose-escalation patients. Three dose-escalation patients achieved partial responses, one with hepatocellular carcinoma and two with cutaneous melanoma. The purpose of peripheral TCRbeta sequencing was to test whether ivuxolimab changed TCR sequence diversity and led to clonal T-cell expansion. The paper covers the monotherapy dose-escalation part of the phase I ivuxolimab trial, which included N ≈ 52 patients. Paper-wide results and their limitations: Low levels of normalized T-cell clonal expansion were also seen in some nonresponding patients. At doses of 0.1 to 3.0 mg/kg, clonal expansion of both CD4+ and CD8+ T cells in blood was seen between baseline and week 6. The antigen specificity of the peripheral T cells that underwent clonal expansion was not determined. After ivuxolimab, expanded clones were on average more numerous among CD8+ T cells than among CD4+ T cells. In the 0.1-3.0 mg/kg groups, partial responders were among the patients with the lowest normalized peripheral clonal expansion, particularly in CD8+ T cells.

Genomic DNA was isolated from the sorted cells so that the TCRbeta CDR3 region could be sequenced. The immunoSEQ Assay was used for sequencing of TCRbeta CDR3 regions. The clones in this table, taken by TCRdb from immuneACCESS, are in-frame only. Not every clone is retained; where verified, under half of the shortfall comes from an unresolved V gene, and the cause of the rest is unknown. The sample yields 85,000 to 100,000 clones; around 85% were counted once. The ten largest clones capture around 4% of the sample. Regarding this clone: Its antigen is not yet known. Base-call qualities are not available, and no considerably larger clone is one nucleotide away.

The trial excluded patients who had a history of autoimmune disease or were on systemic immunosuppression. Peripheral blood for TCR sequencing was collected from all dose cohorts at baseline, on cycle 4 day 1, and on cycle 7 day 1. The samples were taken from a phase I, first-in-human, multicenter, open-label dose-escalation trial of ivuxolimab. Adults with locally advanced or metastatic melanoma, renal cell, hepatocellular, or head and neck squamous cell carcinoma were enrolled in the trial. Before TCR sequencing, CD4+ T cells and CD8+ T cells from peripheral blood were sorted into separate populations. Sequences were derived from CD4+ or CD8+ T cells sorted from blood, sampled in a trial of the OX40 agonist ivuxolimab. This TCR came from an adult with an advanced solid tumor such as melanoma, head and neck, liver or kidney cancer.

The CDR3 loop reads CASSQESGDTQYF. At the DNA level, the sequence is TGTGCCAGCAGCCAAGAATCAGGGGATACGCAGTATTTT. The chain links TRBV4-2 with TRBJ2-3; a tentative D match to TRBD1 spans 5 bases. V sheds 0 bases and J sheds 6 bases, leaving 7 bases between their ends. The cysteine opens and the phenylalanine closes a CDR3 of 13 amino acids. Solely the CDR3 DNA is kept, with 39 bases framed from the first base. CDR1 and CDR2 were assigned from the germline V gene as LGHNA and YNFKEQ.